This is a list of T cell receptor beta chains from one sample in a study of cytomegalovirus exposure and HLA in healthy donors. Only in-frame clones appear in the TCRdb table, and some are missing; sequencing was by immunoSEQ multiplex PCR. The table shows about 77,000 clones, with around three quarters occurring only once. The sample consisted of PBMCs. The receptors shown here come from a man aged 35 to 55 in good health and CMV-seronegative. The CDR3 runs from the conserved cysteine through the conserved F or W. The order of the fields is J gene, V gene, D gene, clone size, CDR3 protein, CDR3 DNA. The D gene is left open where the match is weak. Part of the rows lack a size; the others show once, few, many or a class for expanded clones.

>TRBJ1-6|TRBV30|-|-
CAWSVQADSPLHF
TGTGCCTGGAGTGTACAGGCGGATTCACCCCTCCACTTT
>TRBJ1-1|TRBV15|-|-
CATSSGGTNTEAFF
TGTGCCACCAGCAGCGGAGGGACGAACACTGAAGCTTTCTTT
>TRBJ2-5|TRBV15|TRBD2|-
CATSRAEAGGRETQYF
TGTGCCACCAGCAGAGCGGAAGCGGGGGGGAGAGAGACCCAGTACTTC
>TRBJ1-3|TRBV19|-|-
CASIAGTFGNTIYF
TGTGCCAGTATTGCCGGGACATTCGGAAACACCATATATTTT
>TRBJ2-1|TRBV5-1|-|-
CASSFSDNEQFF
TGCGCCAGCAGCTTTTCGGACAATGAGCAGTTCTTC
>TRBJ1-1|TRBV6-5|TRBD1|once
CASKEGQGGEWAFF
TGTGCCAGCAAGGAAGGACAGGGGGGGGAGTGGGCTTTCTTT
>TRBJ1-6|TRBV19|-|-
CASSITWLPGDNSPLHF
TGTGCCAGTAGTATTACTTGGCTTCCAGGGGATAATTCACCCCTCCACTTT
>TRBJ2-1|TRBV7-2|-|-
CASSLVGSDEQFF
TGTGCCAGCAGCTTAGTTGGGAGCGATGAGCAGTTCTTC
>TRBJ2-1|TRBV2|TRBD1|once
CASIVGTGWNEQFF
TGTGCCAGCATCGTGGGGACAGGGTGGAATGAGCAGTTCTTC
>TRBJ1-2|TRBV6-5|-|-
CASSYLRTGGGYGYTF
TGTGCCAGCAGTTATTTGAGAACCGGCGGAGGGTATGGCTACACCTTC
>TRBJ2-7|TRBV30|TRBD1|-
CAWSVVGTGVYEQYF
TGTGCCTGGAGTGTAGTGGGGACAGGGGTCTACGAGCAGTACTTC
>TRBJ2-5|TRBV5-1|TRBD1|-
CASSLVTGGQETQYF
TGCGCCAGCAGCTTGGTTACAGGGGGCCAAGAGACCCAGTACTTC
>TRBJ1-2|TRBV28|TRBD1|-
CATPDRGRSGYTF
TGTGCCACCCCTGACAGGGGGCGAAGCGGCTACACCTTC
>TRBJ1-5|TRBV11-2|-|-
CASSLTGTNQPQHF
TGTGCCAGCAGCTTGACAGGCACAAATCAGCCCCAGCATTTT
>TRBJ1-2|TRBV18|-|-
CASSPDRVSGYTF
TGTGCCAGCTCACCCGACAGAGTCTCTGGCTACACCTTC
>TRBJ1-5|TRBV2|-|few
CASSDRVSPQHF
TGTGCCAGCAGTGACAGGGTTTCGCCCCAGCATTTT
>TRBJ1-5|TRBV6-1|-|-
CATRQSWGGQSAQHF
TGTGCCACCAGACAATCGTGGGGAGGGCAATCAGCCCAGCATTTT
>TRBJ2-7|TRBV6-1|-|-
CASSGQTYEQYF
TGTGCCAGCTCCGGACAGACCTACGAGCAGTACTTC
>TRBJ1-4|TRBV5-1|TRBD1|-
CASSRQGALGEKLFF
TGCGCCAGCAGTCGACAGGGGGCTTTGGGTGAAAAACTGTTTTTT
>TRBJ1-3|TRBV7-2|TRBD1|-
CASSSDSGEDRVGTIYF
TGTGCCAGCAGCTCCGACTCTGGGGAGGACAGGGTCGGCACCATATATTTT
>TRBJ1-5|TRBV7-7|TRBD1|few
CASSLDRDQPQHF
TGTGCTAGCAGCTTAGACAGGGACCAGCCCCAGCATTTT
>TRBJ1-3|TRBV6-6|-|few
CASTTPTSGNTIYF
TGTGCCAGCACCACTCCTACCTCTGGAAACACCATATATTTT
>TRBJ2-7|TRBV10-3|-|once
CAISASGEPRGEQYF
TGTGCCATCAGTGCATCAGGGGAACCACGGGGCGAGCAGTACTTC
>TRBJ2-3|TRBV11-2|TRBD2|few
CASSLGGGSTDTQYF
TGTGCCAGCAGCTTAGGCGGGGGGAGCACAGATACGCAGTATTTT
>TRBJ2-5|TRBV7-2|-|-
CASSLVPGFGETQYF
TGTGCCAGCAGCTTAGTACCTGGATTCGGGGAGACCCAGTACTTC
>TRBJ2-2|TRBV6-5|-|-
CATRGQNTGELFF
TGTGCCACCAGGGGACAGAACACCGGGGAGCTGTTTTTT
>TRBJ1-6|TRBV19|-|-
CASSIDQGNSPLHF
TGTGCCAGTAGTATCGACCAGGGGAATTCACCCCTCCACTTT
>TRBJ2-3|TRBV18|TRBD2|-
CASSPRLAGGRGDTQYF
TGTGCCAGCTCACCTCGACTAGCGGGGGGCCGCGGAGATACGCAGTATTTT
>TRBJ2-2|TRBV9|TRBD2|-
CASSEVAGDRTRTVLAELFF
TGTGCCAGCAGCGAGGTAGCGGGAGACCGAACACGTACCGTTTTGGCGGAGCTGTTTTTT
>TRBJ1-5|TRBV5-6|TRBD1|-
CASSLAGTGNQPQHF
TGTGCCAGCAGCTTGGCCGGGACAGGGAATCAGCCCCAGCATTTT
>TRBJ2-5|TRBV2|TRBD1|-
CASSLNRDRGWETQYF
TGTGCCAGCAGTCTAAACCGGGACAGGGGGTGGGAGACCCAGTACTTC
>TRBJ1-4|TRBV6-5|-|-
CASTGFATNEKLFF
TGTGCCAGCACAGGATTTGCAACTAATGAAAAACTGTTTTTT
>TRBJ1-1|TRBV10-1|TRBD1|once
CASSGTGQGGNTEAFF
TGCGCCAGCAGTGGGACGGGACAGGGGGGGAACACTGAAGCTTTCTTT
>TRBJ2-2|TRBV28|-|-
CASRLNTGELFF
TGTGCCAGCAGACTGAACACCGGGGAGCTGTTTTTT
>TRBJ2-5|TRBV4-2|TRBD2|-
CASSQNSGVNSETQYF
TGTGCCAGCAGCCAGAATAGCGGGGTAAATTCAGAGACCCAGTACTTC
>TRBJ1-1|TRBV28|-|-
CASSPSRGHTEAFF
TGTGCCAGCAGTCCCTCCAGGGGTCACACTGAAGCTTTCTTT
>TRBJ1-2|TRBV12-5|TRBD1|few
CASGLEGQVVGYTF
TGTGCTAGTGGTTTGGAAGGACAGGTAGTAGGCTACACCTTC
>TRBJ2-7|TRBV5-4|TRBD1|-
CASSSTGARYVEQYF
TGTGCCAGCAGCTCGACAGGGGCCCGCTATGTCGAGCAGTACTTC
>TRBJ2-3|TRBV10-2|-|-
CASSLGGTDTQYF
TGCGCCAGCAGTCTGGGGGGAACAGATACGCAGTATTTT
>TRBJ2-7|TRBV7-3|-|-
CASSFNSYDEQYF
TGTGCCAGCAGCTTTAACAGTTACGACGAGCAGTACTTC
>TRBJ2-1|TRBV12-5|TRBD2|-
CASGPGTSGGLTYNEQFF
TGTGCTAGTGGTCCTGGGACTAGCGGGGGGTTAACCTACAATGAGCAGTTCTTC
>TRBJ1-3|TRBV5-1|TRBD1|-
CASSATGSGNTIYF
TGCGCCAGCAGCGCGACAGGGTCTGGAAACACCATATATTTT
>TRBJ2-5|TRBV5-4|-|-
CASSLVLQGTQEQYF
TGTGCCAGCAGCTTGGTTCTCCAGGGAACGCAAGAGCAGTACTTC
>TRBJ2-7|TRBV30|-|-
CAWSRGHEQYF
TGTGCCTGGAGTCGTGGGCACGAGCAGTACTTC
>TRBJ1-6|TRBV6-5|TRBD1|once
CASRGTGPSPLHF
TGTGCCAGCAGGGGGACAGGGCCATCACCCCTCCACTTT
>TRBJ2-7|TRBV9|-|-
CASSVGGGNSYEQYF
TGTGCCAGCAGCGTAGGGGGAGGAAACTCCTACGAGCAGTACTTC
>TRBJ1-4|TRBV18|TRBD1|-
CASSPSGGHEKLFF
TGTGCCAGCTCACCTTCAGGGGGCCATGAAAAACTGTTTTTT
>TRBJ2-3|TRBV5-1|TRBD2|-
CASSLLAGGVDTQYF
TGCGCCAGCAGCCTCCTAGCGGGGGGGGTAGATACGCAGTATTTT
>TRBJ1-1|TRBV6-5|-|few
CASSYSPGMNTEAFF
TGTGCCAGCAGTTACTCTCCAGGCATGAACACTGAAGCTTTCTTT
>TRBJ1-5|TRBV6-5|-|-
CASSGPHQPQHF
TGTGCCAGCAGTGGGCCACATCAGCCCCAGCATTTT
>TRBJ1-2|TRBV11-2|TRBD1|-
CASSPGQDYGYTF
TGTGCCAGCAGTCCGGGACAGGACTATGGCTACACCTTC
>TRBJ2-3|TRBV5-1|TRBD2|few
CASSLPSGGTDTQYF
TGCGCCAGCAGCTTGCCTAGCGGGGGCACAGATACGCAGTATTTT
>TRBJ2-1|TRBV5-1|TRBD2|-
CASSLAGRGYNEQFF
TGCGCCAGCAGCTTGGCGGGGCGGGGGTACAATGAGCAGTTCTTC
>TRBJ1-5|TRBV18|-|-
CASSPGLNQPQHF
TGTGCCAGCTCACCGGGACTCAATCAGCCCCAGCATTTT
>TRBJ2-7|TRBV7-6|TRBD1|-
CASSLSQGALNEQYF
TGTGCCAGCAGCTTGTCCCAGGGGGCGTTAAACGAGCAGTACTTC
>TRBJ1-1|TRBV27|TRBD1|-
CASSWYRGLGTEAFF
TGTGCCAGCAGTTGGTACAGGGGACTGGGGACTGAAGCTTTCTTT
>TRBJ2-5|TRBV7-2|-|-
CASSLRQETQYF
TGTGCCAGCAGTCTTAGACAGGAGACCCAGTACTTC